Reported below is one T cell receptor (beta chain). Its antigen is unidentified. This sample stems from a study of cytomegalovirus exposure and HLA in healthy donors. Study context: A preliminary data release comprised 80 million or so unique TCRs obtained from HLA-typed donors. The study's findings and limits: Sequencing depth roughly uniform across donors was assumed in presence/absence analyses. The authors judged a highly shared variant cluster likely a sequencing artifact.

CDR1 and CDR2 from the germline V gene are MNHEY and SMNVEV (reference sequence). The V segment lost 6 bases and the J segment 3 bases; nucleotides outside the gene matches: 2. The CDR3 consists of 13 residues. The PCR used 60 Vbeta and 13 Jbeta primers. Clones were sequenced by immunoSEQ multiplex PCR, and TCRdb holds only the in-frame ones, with some missing. The table has 100,000 or so clones, 63% seen once. The TCR comes from a woman in her thirties in good health and CMV-seronegative. The sample comprised PBMCs. This sequence joins TRBV27 and TRBJ1-1, with 9 bases lining up with TRBD1. CDR3: CASRQGAYTEAFF. For the CDR3, the DNA is TGTGCCAGCAGACAGGGGGCTTACACTGAAGCTTTCTTT.